This entry is about one TCR beta chain. Its target is unknown. Germline lookup yields CDR1 GTSNPN and CDR2 SVGIG (reference sequence). Losses at the gene ends were 8 bases for V and 4 bases for J; bases not matched to a gene: 19. This CDR3 is 17 amino acids long. The data were taken from a study of blood T cells in healthy people across ages. Regarding the study as a whole: While age rose, TCR beta diversity per million T cells dropped in a roughly linear way.

Together with a sample-barcoded 5' primer, a J-beta primer mix was included in a second PCR lasting roughly 6 to 12 cycles. Each cDNA molecule carried a tag from a template-switch adaptor that contained 12 random nucleotides. TCRdb itself ran the 5' RACE reads through MiXCR, one entry per CDR3 protein. The table lists some 730,000 distinct CDR3 sequences, 20% to 25% of them singletons. Sample: blood. The genes are TRBV30 and TRBJ2-2; 7 bases are shared with TRBD2. This TCR came from a man in his 70s in good health. DNA of the CDR3: TGTGCCCGTGTACAGCCATGGGGAGGGAGCAGCACCGGGGAGCTGTTTTTT. This gives the protein CARVQPWGGSSTGELFF. Based on the CDR3 plus reference TRBV30 and TRBJ2-2, the full variable domain is SQTIHQWPATLVQPVGSPLSLECTVEGTSNPNLYWYRQAAGRGLQLLFYSVGIGQISSEVPQNLSASRPQDRQFILSSKKLLLSDSGFYLCARVQPWGGSSTGELFFGEGSRLTVL.